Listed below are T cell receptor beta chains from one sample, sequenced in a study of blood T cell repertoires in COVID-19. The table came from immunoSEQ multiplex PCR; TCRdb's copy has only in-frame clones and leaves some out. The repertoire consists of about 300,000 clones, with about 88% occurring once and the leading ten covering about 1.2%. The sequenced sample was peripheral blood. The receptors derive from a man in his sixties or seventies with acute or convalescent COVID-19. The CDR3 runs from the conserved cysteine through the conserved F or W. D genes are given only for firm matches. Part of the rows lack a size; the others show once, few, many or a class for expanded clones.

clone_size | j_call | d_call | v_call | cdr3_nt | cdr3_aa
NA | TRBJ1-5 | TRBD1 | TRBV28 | TGTGCCAGCAGTTACGACAGGGTGAGCAATCAGCCCCAGCATTTT | CASSYDRVSNQPQHF
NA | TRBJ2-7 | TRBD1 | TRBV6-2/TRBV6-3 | TGTGCCAGCAGTACAGGGGTTTACGAGCAGTACTTC | CASSTGVYEQYF
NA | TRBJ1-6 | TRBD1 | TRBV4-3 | TGCGCCAGCAGCCAAGGGGGGGACAGATTCCCTTCACCCCTCCACTTT | CASSQGGDRFPSPLHF
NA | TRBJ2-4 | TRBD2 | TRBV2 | TGTGCCAGCAGCGTTCTAGCGGGGAATAAAAACATTCAGTACTTC | CASSVLAGNKNIQYF
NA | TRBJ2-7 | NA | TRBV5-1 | TGCGCCAGCAGCTTGAGAACTATCGGTGGGTACGAGCAGTACTTC | CASSLRTIGGYEQYF
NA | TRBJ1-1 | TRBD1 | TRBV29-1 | TGCAGCGCAAGGGGACAGATGAACACTGAAGCTTTCTTT | CSARGQMNTEAFF
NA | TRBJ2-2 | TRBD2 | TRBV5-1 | TGCGCCAGCAGCTTGAGCGGGGGGCGGAACACCGGGGAGCTGTTTTTT | CASSLSGGRNTGELFF
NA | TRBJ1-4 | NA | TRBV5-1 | TGCGCCAGCAGAGGACACTCTTCTAATGAAAAACTGTTTTTT | CASRGHSSNEKLFF
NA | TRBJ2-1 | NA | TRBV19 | TGTGCCAGTAGTACGGGGGACCTGGTTGAGCAGTTCTTC | CASSTGDLVEQFF
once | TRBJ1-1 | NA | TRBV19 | TGTGCCAGTAGTATTACAGGACTGAACACTGAAGCTTTCTTT | CASSITGLNTEAFF
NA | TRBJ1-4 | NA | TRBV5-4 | TGTGCCAGCAGCTTGGGAGGGTCGGCAGGATCAACTAATGAAAAACTGTTTTTT | CASSLGGSAGSTNEKLFF
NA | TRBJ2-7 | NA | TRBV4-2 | TGTGCCAGCAGCGCCCAGGGGTACGAGCAGTACTTC | CASSAQGYEQYF
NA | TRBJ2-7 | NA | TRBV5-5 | TGTGCCAGCAGCTTGGTACAGACCCTCTCCTACGAGCAGTACTTC | CASSLVQTLSYEQYF
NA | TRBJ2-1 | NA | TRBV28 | TGTGCCAGCAGGACCAGGGGAGGGTACAATGAGCAGTTCTTC | CASRTRGGYNEQFF
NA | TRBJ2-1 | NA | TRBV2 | TGTGCCAGCAACCTAGGGGGATACAATGAGCAGTTCTTC | CASNLGGYNEQFF
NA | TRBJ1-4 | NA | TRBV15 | TGTGCCACCAGCAGAGTAGTTTCCCTTGAAAAACTGTTTTTT | CATSRVVSLEKLFF
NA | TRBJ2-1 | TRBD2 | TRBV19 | TGTGCCAGTAGTGGGACTAGCGGAAACAATGAGCAGTTCTTC | CASSGTSGNNEQFF
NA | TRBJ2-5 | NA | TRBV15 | TGTGCCACCAGCAGAGGACAGTTGGAGACCCAGTACTTC | CATSRGQLETQYF
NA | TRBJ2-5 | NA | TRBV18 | TGTGCCAGCTCACCAAAAGGGCTAGCCGGGCGAGAGACCCAGTACTTC | CASSPKGLAGRETQYF
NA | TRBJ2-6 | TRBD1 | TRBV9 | TGTGCCAGCAGCCTCCGCCATCCGGGACAGGGGGCGCCGGGGGCCAACGTCCTGACTTTC | CASSLRHPGQGAPGANVLTF